The present entry profiles one TCR beta chain with its context. As yet, its antigen is unknown. The CDR3 has 17 residues. The V gene end was trimmed by 0 bases and the J gene end by 0 bases; junction bases not matched to a gene: 2. The germline gives CDR1 MGHRA, CDR2 YSYEKL. The data are from a study of OX40 agonist ivuxolimab in advanced cancers. Study-level background: Patients treated during dose escalation were battling hepatocellular carcinoma, melanoma, renal cell or head and neck cancer.

Study conclusions and caveats: Researchers did not determine the expanded peripheral T cells' antigen specificity.

The protocol was immunoSEQ multiplex PCR, while the TCRdb copy is restricted to in-frame clones and leaves out a portion. Here the sample spans some 50,000 clones, 80% to 90% being singletons. Sequenced material: CD4+ or CD8+ T cells sorted from blood, taken in a trial of the OX40 agonist ivuxolimab. The receptor was isolated from an adult with an advanced solid tumor such as melanoma, head and neck, liver or kidney cancer. The chain joins TRBV4-1 to TRBJ2-1; 10 nucleotides agree with TRBD2. This CDR3 is CASSQELAGSSYNEQFF. The CDR3 DNA reads TGCGCCAGCAGCCAAGAACTAGCGGGGAGCTCCTACAATGAGCAGTTCTTC.